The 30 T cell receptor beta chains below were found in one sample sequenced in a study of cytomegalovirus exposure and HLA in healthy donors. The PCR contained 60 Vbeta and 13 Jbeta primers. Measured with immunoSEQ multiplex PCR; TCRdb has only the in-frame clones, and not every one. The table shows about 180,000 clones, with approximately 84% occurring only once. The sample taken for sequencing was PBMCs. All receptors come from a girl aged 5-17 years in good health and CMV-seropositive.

CDR3 nucleotides: TGCGCCAGCAGCTCGGACGGGGCCTACGAGCAGTACTTC. Protein: CASSSDGAYEQYF. The chain links TRBV5-1 to TRBJ2-7, with D possibly TRBD2 on 5 matching bases. Germline CDR1 is SGHRS and CDR2 is YFSETQ. The CDR3 is 13 amino acids. Trimming cost V 3 bases and J 2 bases, with 9 bases left between them.

In DNA, the CDR3 is TGTGCCAGCAGTTACATCCGGACAGGGCCATCCGAGCAGTTCTTC. It codes for CASSYIRTGPSEQFF. This chain connects TRBV6-5 to TRBJ2-1; TRBD1 agrees at 8 bases. The germline CDR1 and CDR2 sequences are MNHEY and SVGAGI. V was clipped by 2 bases and J by 10 bases; unmatched bases: 10. CDR3 length: 15 residues.

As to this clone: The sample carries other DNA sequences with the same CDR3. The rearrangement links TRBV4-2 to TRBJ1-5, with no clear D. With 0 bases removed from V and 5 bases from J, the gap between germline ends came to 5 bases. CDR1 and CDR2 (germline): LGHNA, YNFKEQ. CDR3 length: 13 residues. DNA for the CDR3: TGTGCCAGCAGCCAAGATCGGGATCAGCCCCAGCATTTT. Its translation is CASSQDRDQPQHF.

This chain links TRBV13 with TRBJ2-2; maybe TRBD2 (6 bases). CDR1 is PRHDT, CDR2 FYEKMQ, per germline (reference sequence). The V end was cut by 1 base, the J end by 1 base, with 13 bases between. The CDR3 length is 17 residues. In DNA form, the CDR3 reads TGTGCCAGCAGCTTAGTCTTGGGACTTAAGAACACCGGGGAGCTGTTTTTT. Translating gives CASSLVLGLKNTGELFF.

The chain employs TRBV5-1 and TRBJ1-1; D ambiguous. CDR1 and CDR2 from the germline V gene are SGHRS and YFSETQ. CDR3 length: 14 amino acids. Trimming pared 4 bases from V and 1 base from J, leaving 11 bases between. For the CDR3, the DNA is TGCGCCAGCAGCCCGCTGGCCCCGAACACTGAAGCTTTCTTT. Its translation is CASSPLAPNTEAFF.

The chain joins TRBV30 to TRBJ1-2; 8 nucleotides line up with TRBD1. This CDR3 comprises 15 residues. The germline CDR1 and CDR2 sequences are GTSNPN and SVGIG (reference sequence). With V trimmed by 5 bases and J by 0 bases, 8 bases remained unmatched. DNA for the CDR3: TGTGCCTGGGCGGGACAGGCGATAGCTAACTATGGCTACACCTTC. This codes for CAWAGQAIANYGYTF.

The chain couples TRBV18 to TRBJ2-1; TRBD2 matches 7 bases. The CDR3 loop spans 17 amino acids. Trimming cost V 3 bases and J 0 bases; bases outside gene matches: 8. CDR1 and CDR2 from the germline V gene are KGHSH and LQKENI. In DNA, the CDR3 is TGTGCCAGCTCACCCCCTCTAGCGGTGAGCTCCTACAATGAGCAGTTCTTC. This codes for CASSPPLAVSSYNEQFF.

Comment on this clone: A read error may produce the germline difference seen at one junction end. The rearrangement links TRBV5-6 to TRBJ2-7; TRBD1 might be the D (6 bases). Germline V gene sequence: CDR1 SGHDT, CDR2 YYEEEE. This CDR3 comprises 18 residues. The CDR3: CAGSLAWGQDRETYEQYF. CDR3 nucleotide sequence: TGTGCCGGCAGCTTGGCCTGGGGCCAGGACAGAGAGACCTACGAGCAGTACTTC.

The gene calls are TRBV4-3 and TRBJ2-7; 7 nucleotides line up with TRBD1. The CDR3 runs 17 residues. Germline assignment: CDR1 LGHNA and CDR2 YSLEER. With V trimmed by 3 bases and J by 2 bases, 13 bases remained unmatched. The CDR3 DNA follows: TGCGCCAGCAGCCAGGAATTCCGACAGGGACCGGCCTACGAGCAGTACTTC. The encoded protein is CASSQEFRQGPAYEQYF.

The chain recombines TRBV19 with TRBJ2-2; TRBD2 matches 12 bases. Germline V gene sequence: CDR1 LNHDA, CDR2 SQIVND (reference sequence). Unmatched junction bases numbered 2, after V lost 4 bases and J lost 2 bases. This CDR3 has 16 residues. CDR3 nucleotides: TGTGCCAGTAGTACAGGACTAGCGGGAAACACCGGGGAGCTGTTTTTT. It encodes CASSTGLAGNTGELFF.

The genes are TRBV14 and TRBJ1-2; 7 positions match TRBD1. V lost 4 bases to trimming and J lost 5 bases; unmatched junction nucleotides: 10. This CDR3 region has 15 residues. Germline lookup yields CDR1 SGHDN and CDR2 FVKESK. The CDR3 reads CASSPRRTGLYGYTF. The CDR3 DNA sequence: TGTGCCAGCAGCCCTCGACGGACAGGCTTATATGGCTACACCTTC.

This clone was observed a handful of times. CDR3 sequence (DNA): TGCGCCAGCAGTGAACAGGGCGATCAGCCCCAGCATTTT. Protein product: CASSEQGDQPQHF. The chain joins TRBV10-1 to TRBJ1-5, with D perhaps TRBD1 (6 bases). CDR1 WNHNN and CDR2 SYGVQD come from the germline V gene (reference sequence). Trimming pared 3 bases from V and 5 bases from J, leaving 8 bases between. The CDR3 length is 13 residues.

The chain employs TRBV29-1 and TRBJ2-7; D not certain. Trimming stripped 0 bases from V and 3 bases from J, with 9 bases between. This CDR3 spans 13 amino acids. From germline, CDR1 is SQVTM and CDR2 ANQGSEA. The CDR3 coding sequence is TGCAGCGTTGAAGACACAGTTCTCTACGAGCAGTACTTC. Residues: CSVEDTVLYEQYF.

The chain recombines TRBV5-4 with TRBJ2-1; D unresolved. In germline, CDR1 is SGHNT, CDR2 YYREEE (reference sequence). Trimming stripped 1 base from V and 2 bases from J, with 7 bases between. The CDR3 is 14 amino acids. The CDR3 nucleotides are TGTGCCAGCAGCTTGCTGAGTACCTACAATGAGCAGTTCTTC. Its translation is CASSLLSTYNEQFF.

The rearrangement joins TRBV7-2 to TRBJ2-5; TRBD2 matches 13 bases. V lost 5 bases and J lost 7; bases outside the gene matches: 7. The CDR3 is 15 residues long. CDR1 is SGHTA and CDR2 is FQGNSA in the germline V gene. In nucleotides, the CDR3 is TGTGCCAGCAGCGATCGGACTAGCGGGAGTGTGACCCAGTACTTC. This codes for CASSDRTSGSVTQYF.

The CDR3 region is CASSPGTSGNYEQYF. The CDR3 coding sequence is TGCGCCAGCAGCCCTGGGACTAGCGGCAACTACGAGCAGTACTTC. The J gene is TRBJ2-7, the V gene TRBV5-1; TRBD2 matches at 11 bases. Trimming removed 4 bases from V and 3 bases from J; junction bases left unmatched: 6. This CDR3 has 15 amino acids. Germline values: CDR1 SGHRS, CDR2 YFSETQ.

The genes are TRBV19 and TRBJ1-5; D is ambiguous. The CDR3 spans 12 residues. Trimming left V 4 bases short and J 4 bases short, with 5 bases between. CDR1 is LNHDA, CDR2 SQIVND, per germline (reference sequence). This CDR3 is CASSNGNQPQHF. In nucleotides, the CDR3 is TGTGCCAGTAGTAACGGGAATCAGCCCCAGCATTTT.

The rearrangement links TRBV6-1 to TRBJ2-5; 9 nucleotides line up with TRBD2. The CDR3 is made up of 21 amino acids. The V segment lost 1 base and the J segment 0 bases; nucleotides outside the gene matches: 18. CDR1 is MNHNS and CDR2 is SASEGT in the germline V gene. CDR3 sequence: CASSEGPLPGVLAGYQETQYF. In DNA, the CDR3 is TGTGCCAGCAGTGAAGGCCCTTTGCCGGGCGTACTAGCGGGCTACCAAGAGACCCAGTACTTC.

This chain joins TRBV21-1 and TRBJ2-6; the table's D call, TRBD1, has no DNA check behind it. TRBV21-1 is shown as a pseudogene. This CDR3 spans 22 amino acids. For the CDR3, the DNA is TGTGCCAGCAGCAAAGCTCCCGGGACAGGGCCTTTAGTAGCCGTCCGGGCCAACGTCCTGACTTTC. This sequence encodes CASSKAPGTGPLVAVRANVLTF.

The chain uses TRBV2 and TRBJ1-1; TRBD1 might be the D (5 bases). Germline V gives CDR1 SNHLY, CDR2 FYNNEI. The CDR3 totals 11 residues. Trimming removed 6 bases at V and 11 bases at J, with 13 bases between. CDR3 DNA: TGTGCCAGCAGAGTAGGAGGGGTGGCTTTCTTT. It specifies CASRVGGVAFF.

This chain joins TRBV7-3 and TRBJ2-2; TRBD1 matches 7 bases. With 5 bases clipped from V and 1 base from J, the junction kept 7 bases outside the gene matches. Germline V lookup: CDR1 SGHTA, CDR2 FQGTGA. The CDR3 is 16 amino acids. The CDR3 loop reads CASSPSRDRNTGELFF. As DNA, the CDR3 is TGTGCCAGCAGCCCGTCCCGGGACAGGAACACCGGGGAGCTGTTTTTT. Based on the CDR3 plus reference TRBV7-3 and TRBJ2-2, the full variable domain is GAGVSQTPSNKVTEKGKYVELRCDPISGHTALYWYRQSLGQGPEFLIYFQGTGAADDSGLPNDRFFAVRPEGSVSTLKIQRTERGDSAVYLCASSPSRDRNTGELFFGEGSRLTVL.

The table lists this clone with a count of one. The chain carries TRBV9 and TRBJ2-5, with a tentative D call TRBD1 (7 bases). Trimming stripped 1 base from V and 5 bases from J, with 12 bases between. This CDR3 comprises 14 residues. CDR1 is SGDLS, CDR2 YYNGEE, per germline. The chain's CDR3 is CASSVTQGRETQYF. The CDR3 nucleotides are TGTGCCAGCAGCGTAACACAGGGGAGGGAGACCCAGTACTTC. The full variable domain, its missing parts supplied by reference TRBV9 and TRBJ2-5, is DSGVTQTPKHLITATGQRVTLRCSPRSGDLSVYWYQQSLDQGLQFLIQYYNGEERAKGNILERFSAQQFPDLHSELNLSSLELGDSALYFCASSVTQGRETQYFGPGTRLLVL.

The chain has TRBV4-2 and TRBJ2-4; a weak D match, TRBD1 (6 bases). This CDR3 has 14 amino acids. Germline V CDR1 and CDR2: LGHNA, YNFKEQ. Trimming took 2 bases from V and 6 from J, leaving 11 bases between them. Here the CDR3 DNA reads TGTGCCAGCAGCCAACCATTACAGGGAAACATTCAGTACTTC. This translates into CASSQPLQGNIQYF.

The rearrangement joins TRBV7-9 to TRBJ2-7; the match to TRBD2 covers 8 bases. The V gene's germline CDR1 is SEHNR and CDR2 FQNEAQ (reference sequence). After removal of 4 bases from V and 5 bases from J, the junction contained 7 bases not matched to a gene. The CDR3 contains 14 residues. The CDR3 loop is CASSSRPTSDEQYF. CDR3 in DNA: TGTGCCAGCAGCTCCCGCCCGACTAGCGACGAGCAGTACTTC.

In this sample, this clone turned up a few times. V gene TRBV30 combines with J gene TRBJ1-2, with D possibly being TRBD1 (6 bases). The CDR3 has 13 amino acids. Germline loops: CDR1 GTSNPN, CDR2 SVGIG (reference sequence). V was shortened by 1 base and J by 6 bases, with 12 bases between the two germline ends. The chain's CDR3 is CAWSARQDNGYTF. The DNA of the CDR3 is TGTGCCTGGAGTGCGAGACAGGACAATGGCTACACCTTC.

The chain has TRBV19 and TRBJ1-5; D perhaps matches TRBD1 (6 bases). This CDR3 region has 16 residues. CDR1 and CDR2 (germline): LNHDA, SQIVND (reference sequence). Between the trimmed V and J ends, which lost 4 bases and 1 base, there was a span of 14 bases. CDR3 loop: CASSNYRQASNQPQHF. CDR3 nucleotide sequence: TGTGCCAGTAGTAACTACAGACAGGCAAGCAATCAGCCCCAGCATTTT.

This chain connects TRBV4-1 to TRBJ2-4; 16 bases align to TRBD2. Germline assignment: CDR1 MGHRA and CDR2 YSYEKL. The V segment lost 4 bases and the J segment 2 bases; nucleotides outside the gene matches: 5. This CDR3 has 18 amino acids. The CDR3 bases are TGCGCCAGCAGCCCGGGACTAGCGGGAGGGCCCACCAAAAACATTCAGTACTTC. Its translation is CASSPGLAGGPTKNIQYF.

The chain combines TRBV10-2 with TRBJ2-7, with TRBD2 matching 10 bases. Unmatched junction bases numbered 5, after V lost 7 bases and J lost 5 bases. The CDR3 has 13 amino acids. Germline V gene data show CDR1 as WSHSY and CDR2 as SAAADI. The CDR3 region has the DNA TGCGCCAGCACTCTAGCGGGAGACAACGAGCAGTACTTC. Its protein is CASTLAGDNEQYF.

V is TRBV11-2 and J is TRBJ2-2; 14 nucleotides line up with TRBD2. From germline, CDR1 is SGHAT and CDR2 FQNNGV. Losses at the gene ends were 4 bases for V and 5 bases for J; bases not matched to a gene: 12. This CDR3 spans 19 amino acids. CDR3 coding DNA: TGTGCCAGCAGCTCCCGACTAGCGGGAGGGCCGGGCAATACCGGGGAGCTGTTTTTT. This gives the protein CASSSRLAGGPGNTGELFF.

The DNA of the CDR3 is TGCAGCGTTGAGCCCGGGACAGCCGGCTATGGCTACACCTTC. Translation gives CSVEPGTAGYGYTF. This chain joins TRBV29-1 and TRBJ1-2; 7 nucleotides match TRBD1. After removal of 3 bases from V and 4 bases from J, the junction contained 8 bases not matched to a gene. Germline CDR1 is SQVTM and CDR2 is ANQGSEA. The CDR3 is 14 amino acids.